A selection of T cell receptor beta chains follows, all from one sample in a study of CD8+ T cells in alopecia areata. Sequencing used immunoSEQ multiplex PCR; TCRdb keeps in-frame clones, though not all of them. The repertoire holds around 140,000 clones, approximately 87% seen once, with around 15% in the top ten. Specimen: CD8+ T cells sorted from blood, collected at week 0. These receptors were collected from a human donor with alopecia areata. Both conserved end residues are part of each CDR3. Each record gives: V gene, clone size, D gene, J gene, CDR3 protein, CDR3 DNA. The D gene is left open where the match is weak. Expanded clones get a size class; other rows say once, few or many, or leave the size out.

V: TRBV5-1; size: -; D: -; J: TRBJ2-3; CDR3: CASSRWSTDTQYF; DNA: TGCGCCAGCAGCCGGTGGAGCACAGATACGCAGTATTTT
V: TRBV29-1; size: -; D: -; J: TRBJ1-1; CDR3: CSVEWDSEAFF; DNA: TGCAGCGTTGAATGGGACTCGGAAGCTTTCTTT
V: TRBV2; size: -; D: TRBD2; J: TRBJ2-7; CDR3: CASGLADSYEQYF; DNA: TGTGCCAGTGGGCTAGCGGACTCCTACGAGCAGTACTTC
V: TRBV15; size: few; D: -; J: TRBJ2-6; CDR3: CATRAISGANVLTF; DNA: TGTGCCACCAGGGCCATCAGTGGGGCCAACGTCCTGACTTTC
V: TRBV9; size: -; D: TRBD1; J: TRBJ2-7; CDR3: CASSVWDRAAEQYF; DNA: TGTGCCAGCAGCGTCTGGGACAGGGCGGCCGAGCAGTACTTC
V: TRBV19; size: -; D: -; J: TRBJ2-7; CDR3: CASNNRWGSEGQYF; DNA: TGTGCCAGTAACAACAGATGGGGCTCGGAGGGGCAGTACTTC
V: TRBV29-1; size: -; D: -; J: TRBJ1-2; CDR3: CSVMTGSNYGYTF; DNA: TGCAGCGTGATGACAGGTTCCAACTATGGCTACACCTTC
V: TRBV5-1; size: -; D: -; J: TRBJ2-1; CDR3: CASSLVSNEQFF; DNA: TGCGCCAGCAGCTTGGTCAGCAATGAGCAGTTCTTC
V: TRBV6-6; size: few; D: -; J: TRBJ2-3; CDR3: CASMGDTQYF; DNA: TGTGCCAGCATGGGGGATACGCAGTATTTT
V: TRBV7-9; size: once; D: TRBD2; J: TRBJ2-1; CDR3: CASSPQASGDFNEQFF; DNA: TGTGCCAGCAGCCCTCAAGCTAGCGGGGACTTCAATGAGCAGTTCTTC
V: TRBV29-1; size: -; D: TRBD1; J: TRBJ2-7; CDR3: CSVEDLSTGGFIEQYF; DNA: TGCAGCGTTGAAGATCTTTCGACAGGGGGTTTTATCGAGCAGTACTTC
V: TRBV29-1; size: -; D: -; J: TRBJ1-3; CDR3: CSVAWAYSGNTIYF; DNA: TGCAGCGTTGCGTGGGCTTACTCTGGAAACACCATATATTTT
V: TRBV5-6; size: -; D: -; J: TRBJ2-7; CDR3: CASSLGSHEQYF; DNA: TGTGCCAGCAGCTTGGGGAGCCACGAGCAGTACTTC
V: TRBV7-8; size: -; D: TRBD2; J: TRBJ2-3; CDR3: CASSPTSGRTTDTQYF; DNA: TGTGCCAGCAGCCCGACTAGCGGGAGGACCACAGATACGCAGTATTTT
V: TRBV29-1; size: once; D: TRBD2; J: TRBJ2-3; CDR3: CSVEDFTSGPLAGGSPDTQYF; DNA: TGCAGCGTTGAAGATTTTACCTCCGGTCCCTTAGCGGGGGGCTCTCCAGATACGCAGTATTTT